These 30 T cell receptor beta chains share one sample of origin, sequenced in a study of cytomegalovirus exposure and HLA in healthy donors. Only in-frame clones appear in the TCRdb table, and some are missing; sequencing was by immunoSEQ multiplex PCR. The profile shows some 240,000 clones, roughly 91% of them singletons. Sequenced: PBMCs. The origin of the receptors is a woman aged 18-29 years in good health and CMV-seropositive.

The CDR3 DNA reads TGTGCCAGCAGCGAGGGTCCCGGGGAGACGCAGTATTTT. This encodes CASSEGPGETQYF. The chain carries TRBV9 and TRBJ2-3; possibly TRBD2 for D (5 bases). Germline loops: CDR1 SGDLS, CDR2 YYNGEE. V lost 3 bases and J lost 9, with 14 bases in between. This CDR3 has 13 residues.

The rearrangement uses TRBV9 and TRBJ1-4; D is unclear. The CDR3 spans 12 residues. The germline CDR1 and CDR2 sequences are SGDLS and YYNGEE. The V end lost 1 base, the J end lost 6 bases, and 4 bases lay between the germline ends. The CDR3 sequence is CASSVRDEKLFF. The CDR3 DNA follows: TGTGCCAGCAGCGTACGCGATGAAAAACTGTTTTTT. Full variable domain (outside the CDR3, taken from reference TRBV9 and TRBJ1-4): DSGVTQTPKHLITATGQRVTLRCSPRSGDLSVYWYQQSLDQGLQFLIQYYNGEERAKGNILERFSAQQFPDLHSELNLSSLELGDSALYFCASSVRDEKLFFGSGTQLSVL.

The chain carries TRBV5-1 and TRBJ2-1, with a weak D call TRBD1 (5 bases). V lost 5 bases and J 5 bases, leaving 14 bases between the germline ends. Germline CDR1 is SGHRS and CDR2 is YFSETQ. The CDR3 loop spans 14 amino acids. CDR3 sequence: CASRLDIDNNEQFF. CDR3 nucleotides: TGCGCCAGCAGGCTGGACATCGATAACAATGAGCAGTTCTTC.

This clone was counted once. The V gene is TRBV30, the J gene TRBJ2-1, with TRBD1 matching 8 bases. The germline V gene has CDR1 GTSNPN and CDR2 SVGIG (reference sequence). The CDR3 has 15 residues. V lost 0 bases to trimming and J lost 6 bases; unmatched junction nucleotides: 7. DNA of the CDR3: TGTGCCTGGAGTGTAGGGACAGGACTTAGCAATGAGCAGTTCTTC. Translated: CAWSVGTGLSNEQFF.

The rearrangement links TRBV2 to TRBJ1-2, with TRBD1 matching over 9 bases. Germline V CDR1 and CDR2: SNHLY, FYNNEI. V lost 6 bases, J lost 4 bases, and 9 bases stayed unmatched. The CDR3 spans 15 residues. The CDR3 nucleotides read TGTGCCAGCAGGGAGCGGACAGGGGCTTTCTATGGCTACACCTTC. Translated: CASRERTGAFYGYTF.

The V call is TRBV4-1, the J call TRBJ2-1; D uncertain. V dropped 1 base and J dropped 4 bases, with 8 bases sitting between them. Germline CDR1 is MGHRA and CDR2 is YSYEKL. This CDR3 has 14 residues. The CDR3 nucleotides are TGCGCCAGCAGCCAAGCACTCCTATACAATGAGCAGTTCTTC. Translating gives CASSQALLYNEQFF.

The DNA for the CDR3 is TGTGCCAGCAACACCGCCGGGACAGACTCCTACGAGCAGTACTTC. As protein: CASNTAGTDSYEQYF. This chain connects TRBV28 to TRBJ2-7, with 7 nucleotides matching TRBD1. Germline V gives CDR1 MDHEN, CDR2 SYDVKM. CDR3 size: 15 residues. The V and J ends lost 7 bases and 0 bases, in that order; junction bases with no gene match: 9.

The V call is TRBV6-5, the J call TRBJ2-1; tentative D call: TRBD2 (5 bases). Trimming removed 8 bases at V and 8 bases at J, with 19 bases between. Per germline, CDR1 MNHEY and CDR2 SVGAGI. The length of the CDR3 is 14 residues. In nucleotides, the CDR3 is TGTGCCAGCGGGAAGCGGACCCGACGGGATGAGCAGTTCTTC. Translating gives CASGKRTRRDEQFF.

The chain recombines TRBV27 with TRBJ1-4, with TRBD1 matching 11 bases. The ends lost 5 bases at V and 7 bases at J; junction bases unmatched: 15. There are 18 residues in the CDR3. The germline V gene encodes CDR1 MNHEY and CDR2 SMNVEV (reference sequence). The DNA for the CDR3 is TGTGCCAGCAGTCGTCCCGGGACAGGGGGTTCTGTGAGTGAAAAACTGTTTTTT. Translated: CASSRPGTGGSVSEKLFF.

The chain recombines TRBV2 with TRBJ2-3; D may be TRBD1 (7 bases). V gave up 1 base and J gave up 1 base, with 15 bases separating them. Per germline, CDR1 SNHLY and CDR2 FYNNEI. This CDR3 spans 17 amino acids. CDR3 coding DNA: TGTGCCAGCAGTGAAGTCGGAGGGGGCTGGGGCACAGATACGCAGTATTTT. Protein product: CASSEVGGGWGTDTQYF.

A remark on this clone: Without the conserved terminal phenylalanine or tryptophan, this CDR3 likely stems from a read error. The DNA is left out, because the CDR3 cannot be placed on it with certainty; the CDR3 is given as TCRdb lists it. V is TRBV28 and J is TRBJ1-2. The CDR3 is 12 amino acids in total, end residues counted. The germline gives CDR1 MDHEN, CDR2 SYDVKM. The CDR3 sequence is CASSFTGGLFNA.

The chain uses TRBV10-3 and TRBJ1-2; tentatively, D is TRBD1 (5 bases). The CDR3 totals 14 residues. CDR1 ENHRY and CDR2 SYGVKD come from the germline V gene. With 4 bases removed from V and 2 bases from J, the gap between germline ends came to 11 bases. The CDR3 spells CAISVMGGNYGYTF. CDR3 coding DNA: TGTGCCATCAGTGTTATGGGGGGAAACTATGGCTACACCTTC.

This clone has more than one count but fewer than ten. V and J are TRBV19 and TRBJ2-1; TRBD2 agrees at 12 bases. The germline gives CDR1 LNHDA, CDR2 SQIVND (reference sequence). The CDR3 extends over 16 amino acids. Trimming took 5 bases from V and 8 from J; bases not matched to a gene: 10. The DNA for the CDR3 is TGTGCCAGTAGTCCCCTTGGACTAGCGGGACGGGATGAGCAGTTCTTC. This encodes CASSPLGLAGRDEQFF.

CDR3 sequence (DNA): TGTGCCAGCAGTCGCGACTTCACAGATACGCAGTATTTT. Translating gives CASSRDFTDTQYF. The rearrangement uses TRBV6-6 and TRBJ2-3; D not resolved. The CDR3 extends over 13 amino acids. Germline CDR1 reads MNHNY; CDR2 reads SVGAGI (reference sequence). V was cut by 5 bases and J by 2 bases, with 8 bases left in between.

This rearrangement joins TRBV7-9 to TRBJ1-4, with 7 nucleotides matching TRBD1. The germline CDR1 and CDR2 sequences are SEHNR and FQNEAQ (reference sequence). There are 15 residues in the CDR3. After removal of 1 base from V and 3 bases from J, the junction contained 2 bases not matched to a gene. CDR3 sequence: CASSLGGQSNEKLFF. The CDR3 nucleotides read TGTGCCAGCAGCTTAGGGGGACAGTCTAATGAAAAACTGTTTTTT.

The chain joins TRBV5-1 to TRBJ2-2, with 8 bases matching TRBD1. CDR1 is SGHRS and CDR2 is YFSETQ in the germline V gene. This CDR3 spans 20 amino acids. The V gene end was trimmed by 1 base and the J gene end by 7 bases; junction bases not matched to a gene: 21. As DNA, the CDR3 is TGCGCCAGCAGCTTGCCCCTAAGACAGGGGAAGTTATCGCACTTCGGGGAGCTGTTTTTT. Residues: CASSLPLRQGKLSHFGELFF.

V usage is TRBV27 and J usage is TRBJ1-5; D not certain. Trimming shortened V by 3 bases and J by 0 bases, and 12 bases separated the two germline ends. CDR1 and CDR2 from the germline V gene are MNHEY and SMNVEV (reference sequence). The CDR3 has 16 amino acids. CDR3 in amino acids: CASSLRVPYSNQPQHF. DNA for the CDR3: TGTGCCAGCAGTTTGCGCGTCCCTTATAGCAATCAGCCCCAGCATTTT.

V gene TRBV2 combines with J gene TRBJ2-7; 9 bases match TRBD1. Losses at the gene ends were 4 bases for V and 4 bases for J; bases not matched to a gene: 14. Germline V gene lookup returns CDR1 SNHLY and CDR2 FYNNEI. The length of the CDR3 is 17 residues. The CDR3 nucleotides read TGTGCCAGCAGTGGTACGATCCGGGACAGGGTCGCTTACGAGCAGTACTTC. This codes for CASSGTIRDRVAYEQYF.

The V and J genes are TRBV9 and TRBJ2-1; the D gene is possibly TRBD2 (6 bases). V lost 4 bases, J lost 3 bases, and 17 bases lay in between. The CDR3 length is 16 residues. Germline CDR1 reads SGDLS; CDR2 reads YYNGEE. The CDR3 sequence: CASSTLSGVYYNEQFF. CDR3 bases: TGTGCCAGCAGCACCCTTAGCGGAGTGTACTACAATGAGCAGTTCTTC.

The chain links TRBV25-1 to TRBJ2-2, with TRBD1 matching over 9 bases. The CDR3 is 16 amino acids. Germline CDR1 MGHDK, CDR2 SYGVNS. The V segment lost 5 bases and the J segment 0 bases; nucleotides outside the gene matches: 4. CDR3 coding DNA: TGTGCCAGCAGTCCCCGGGACAGGGCGAACACCGGGGAGCTGTTTTTT. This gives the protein CASSPRDRANTGELFF. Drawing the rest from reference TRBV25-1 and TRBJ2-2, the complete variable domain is EADIYQTPRYLVIGTGKKITLECSQTMGHDKMYWYQQDPGMELHLIHYSYGVNSTEKGDLSSESTVSRIRTEHFPLTLESARPSHTSQYLCASSPRDRANTGELFFGEGSRLTVL.

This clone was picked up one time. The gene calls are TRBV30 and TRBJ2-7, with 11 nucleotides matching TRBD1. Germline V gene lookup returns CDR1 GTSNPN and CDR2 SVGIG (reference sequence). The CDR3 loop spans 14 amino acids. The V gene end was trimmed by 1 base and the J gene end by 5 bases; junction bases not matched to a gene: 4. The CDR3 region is CAWSDPGQGDEQYF. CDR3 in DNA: TGTGCCTGGAGTGACCCGGGACAGGGGGACGAGCAGTACTTC.

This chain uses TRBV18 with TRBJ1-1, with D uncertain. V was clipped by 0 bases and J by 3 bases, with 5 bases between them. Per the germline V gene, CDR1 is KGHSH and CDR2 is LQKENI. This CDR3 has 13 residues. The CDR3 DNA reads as TGTGCCAGCTCACCACCAGCGGACACTGAAGCTTTCTTT. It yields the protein CASSPPADTEAFF.

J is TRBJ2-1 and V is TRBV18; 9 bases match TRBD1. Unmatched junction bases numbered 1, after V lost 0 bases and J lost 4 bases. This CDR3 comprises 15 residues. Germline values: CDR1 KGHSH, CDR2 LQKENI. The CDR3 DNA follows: TGTGCCAGCTCACCACCACAGGGGGCGTACAATGAGCAGTTCTTC. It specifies CASSPPQGAYNEQFF.

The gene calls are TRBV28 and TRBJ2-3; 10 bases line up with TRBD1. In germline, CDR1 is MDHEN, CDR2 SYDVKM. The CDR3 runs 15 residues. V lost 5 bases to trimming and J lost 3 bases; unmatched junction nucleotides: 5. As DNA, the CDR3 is TGTGCCAGCAGTCTCCGGGACAGGGGAACAGATACGCAGTATTTT. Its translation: CASSLRDRGTDTQYF.

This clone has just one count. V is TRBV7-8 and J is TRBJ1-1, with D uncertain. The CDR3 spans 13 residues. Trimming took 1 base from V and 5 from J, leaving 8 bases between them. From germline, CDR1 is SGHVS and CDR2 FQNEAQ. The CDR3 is CASSLDSGTEAFF. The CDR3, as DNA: TGTGCCAGCAGCTTAGACTCGGGAACTGAAGCTTTCTTT.

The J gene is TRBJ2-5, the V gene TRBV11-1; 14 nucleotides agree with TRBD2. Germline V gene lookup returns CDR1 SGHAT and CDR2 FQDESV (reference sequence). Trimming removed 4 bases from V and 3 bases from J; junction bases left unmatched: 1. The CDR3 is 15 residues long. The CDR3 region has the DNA TGTGCCAGCAGCTGGGGACTAGCGGGAGAAGAGACCCAGTACTTC. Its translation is CASSWGLAGEETQYF.

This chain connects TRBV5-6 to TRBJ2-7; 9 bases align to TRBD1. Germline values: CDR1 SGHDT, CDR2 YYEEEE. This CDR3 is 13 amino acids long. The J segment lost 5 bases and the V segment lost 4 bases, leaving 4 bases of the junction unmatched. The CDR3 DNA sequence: TGTGCCAGCAGCATGGGACAGGGCAACGAGCAGTACTTC. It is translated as CASSMGQGNEQYF.

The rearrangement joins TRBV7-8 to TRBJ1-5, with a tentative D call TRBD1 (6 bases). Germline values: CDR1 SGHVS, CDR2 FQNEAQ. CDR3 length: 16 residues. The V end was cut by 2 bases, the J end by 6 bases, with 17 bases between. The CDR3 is CASSLRAGDGIQPQHF. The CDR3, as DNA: TGTGCCAGCAGCTTAAGAGCAGGGGATGGTATTCAGCCCCAGCATTTT.

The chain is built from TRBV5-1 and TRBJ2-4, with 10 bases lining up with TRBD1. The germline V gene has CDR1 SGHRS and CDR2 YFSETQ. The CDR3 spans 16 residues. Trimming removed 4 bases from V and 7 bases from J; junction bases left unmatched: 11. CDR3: CASSRGQGERLNIQYF. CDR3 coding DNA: TGCGCCAGCAGCCGAGGACAGGGGGAAAGGTTGAACATTCAGTACTTC.

DNA of the CDR3: TGCGCCAGCAGCCACCAGTCGGAGGGCACCAATCAGCCCCAGCATTTT. Residues: CASSHQSEGTNQPQHF. This chain connects TRBV4-1 to TRBJ1-5; D unclear. Germline assignment: CDR1 MGHRA and CDR2 YSYEKL. V was pared by 3 bases and J by 3 bases, with 15 bases between. The CDR3 has 16 residues.